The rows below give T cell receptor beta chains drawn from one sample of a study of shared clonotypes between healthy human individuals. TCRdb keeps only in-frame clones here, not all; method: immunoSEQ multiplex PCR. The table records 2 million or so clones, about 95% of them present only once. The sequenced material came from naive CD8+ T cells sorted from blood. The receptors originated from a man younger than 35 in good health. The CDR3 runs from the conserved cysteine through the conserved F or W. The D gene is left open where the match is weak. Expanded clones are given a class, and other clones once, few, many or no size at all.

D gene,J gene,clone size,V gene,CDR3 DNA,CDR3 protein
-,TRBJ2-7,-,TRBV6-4,TGTGCCAGCAGCCCCCAAATGCCTCCGGGACATGAAGCCGAGCAGTACTTC,CASSPQMPPGHEAEQYF
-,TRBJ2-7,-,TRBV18,TGTGCCAGCTCACCACCCCGGGAGCTTTACGAGCAGTACTTC,CASSPPRELYEQYF
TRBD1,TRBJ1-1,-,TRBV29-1,TGCAGCGTTGACCGAACAGGGGGGGACACTGAAGCTTTCTTT,CSVDRTGGDTEAFF
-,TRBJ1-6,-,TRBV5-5,TGTGCCAGCAGCTTGGCCGGGGCAGGGATCTATAATTCACCCCTCCACTTT,CASSLAGAGIYNSPLHF
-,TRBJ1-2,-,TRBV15,TGTGCCACCAGCGAGGATTCGGGGATTAATGGCTACACCTTC,CATSEDSGINGYTF
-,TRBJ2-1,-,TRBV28,TGTGCCAGCAGTTTGGTGATCGATGAGCAGTTCTTC,CASSLVIDEQFF
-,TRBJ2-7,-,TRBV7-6,TGTGCCAGCAGCCGGACCCGGGACGGTTCCTACGAGCAGTACTTC,CASSRTRDGSYEQYF
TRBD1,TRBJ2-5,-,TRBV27,TGTGCCAGCAGTTTAGGTGAAGGGACAGGGACAGAGACCCAGTACTTC,CASSLGEGTGTETQYF
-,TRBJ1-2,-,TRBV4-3,TGCGCCAGCAGCCAAGATAGCTTAGGGGGCTACACCTTC,CASSQDSLGGYTF
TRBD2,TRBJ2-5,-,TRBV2,TGTGCCAGCAGTGATACCTCTAGGACTAGTAAGCAAGAGACCCAGTACTTC,CASSDTSRTSKQETQYF
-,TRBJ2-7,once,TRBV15,TGTGCCACCAGCAGACAGGGCATATATCGCGAGCAGTACTTC,CATSRQGIYREQYF
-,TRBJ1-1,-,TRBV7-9,TGTGCCAGCAGCTTAGCGGAGGGTTGGGACACTGAAGCTTTCTTT,CASSLAEGWDTEAFF
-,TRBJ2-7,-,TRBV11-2,TGTGCCAGCAGCTGGGAGGGGGCCGACATTCACTCCTACGAGCAGTACTTC,CASSWEGADIHSYEQYF
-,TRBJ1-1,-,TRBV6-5,TGTGCCAGCAGTTACTCGACGGGGGTAATGAACACTGAAGCTTTCTTT,CASSYSTGVMNTEAFF
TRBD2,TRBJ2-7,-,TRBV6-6,TGTGCCAGCAGTGTTAGCGGGATTAGGGCCGAGCAGTACTTC,CASSVSGIRAEQYF
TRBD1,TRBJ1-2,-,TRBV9,TGTGCCAGCAGCGTGACAGGGGGCGCGGAGTATGGCTACACCTTC,CASSVTGGAEYGYTF
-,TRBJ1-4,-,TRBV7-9,TGTGCCAGCAGCTTAGTGGGGCTTACGGAAGGGGAAAAACTGTTTTTT,CASSLVGLTEGEKLFF
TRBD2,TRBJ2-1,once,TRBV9,TGTGCCAGCAGCGGAGGACTAGCGGGATACAATGAGCAGTTCTTC,CASSGGLAGYNEQFF
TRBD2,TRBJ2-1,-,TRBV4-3,TGCGCCAGCAGCCAAGAAGAACTAGCGGGAGCTCAGAATGAGCAGTTCTTC,CASSQEELAGAQNEQFF
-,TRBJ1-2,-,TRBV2,TGTGCCAGCAGTGAAGGTGCCGGCAGCTTGGAAGTTAGCTACACCTTC,CASSEGAGSLEVSYTF
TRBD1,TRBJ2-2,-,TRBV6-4,TGTGCCAGCAGTGCGGGACAGGGGACCGGGGAGCTGTTTTTT,CASSAGQGTGELFF
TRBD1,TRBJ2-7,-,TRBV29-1,TGCAGCGTTGAAGGGACAGGGTGGGGCGAGCAGTACTTC,CSVEGTGWGEQYF
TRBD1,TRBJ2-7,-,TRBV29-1,TGCAGCGCCTCCGGGACAGGGACCTCCTACGAGCAGTACTTC,CSASGTGTSYEQYF
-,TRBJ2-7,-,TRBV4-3,TGCGCCAGCAGCCCCACCTATTTCGGCTCCTCCTACGAGCAGTACTTC,CASSPTYFGSSYEQYF
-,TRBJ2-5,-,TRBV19,TGTGCCAGTAGTATGTTACAGGGCGAGACCCAGTACTTC,CASSMLQGETQYF
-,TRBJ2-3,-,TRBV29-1,TGCAGCGTTCTTTTCGAAGATACGCAGTATTTT,CSVLFEDTQYF
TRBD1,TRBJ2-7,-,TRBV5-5,TGTGCCAGCAGCTCGGGACAGGGGTTGAGCAACGAGCAGTACTTC,CASSSGQGLSNEQYF
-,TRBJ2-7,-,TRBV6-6,TGTGCCAGCACCCCCGTAAGGGCCTCCTACGAGCAGTACTTC,CASTPVRASYEQYF
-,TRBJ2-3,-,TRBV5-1,TGCGCCAGCAGCTTGGGGGCAGAGGGTTTGGATACGCAGTATTTT,CASSLGAEGLDTQYF
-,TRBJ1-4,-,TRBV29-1,TGCAGCGTTGTAGCTAGGACTAATGAAAAACTGTTTTTT,CSVVARTNEKLFF
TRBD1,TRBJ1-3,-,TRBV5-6,TGTGCCAGCAGCTCCGAGGGGGCGGTTCATTTT,CASSSEGAVHF
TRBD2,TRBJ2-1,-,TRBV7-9,TGTGCCAGCAGCTTTGGACTAGCGGTATACAATGAGCAGTTCTTC,CASSFGLAVYNEQFF